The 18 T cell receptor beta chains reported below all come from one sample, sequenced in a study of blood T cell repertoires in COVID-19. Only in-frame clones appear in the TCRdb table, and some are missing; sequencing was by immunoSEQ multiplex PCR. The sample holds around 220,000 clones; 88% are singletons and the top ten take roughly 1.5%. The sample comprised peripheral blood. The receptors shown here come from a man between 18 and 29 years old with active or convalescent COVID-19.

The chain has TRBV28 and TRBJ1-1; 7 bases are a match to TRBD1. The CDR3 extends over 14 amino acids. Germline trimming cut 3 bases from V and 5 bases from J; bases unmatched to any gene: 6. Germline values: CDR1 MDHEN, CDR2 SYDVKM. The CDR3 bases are TGTGCCAGCAGTTTGGCCAGGGGGACAACTGAAGCTTTCTTT. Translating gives CASSLARGTTEAFF.

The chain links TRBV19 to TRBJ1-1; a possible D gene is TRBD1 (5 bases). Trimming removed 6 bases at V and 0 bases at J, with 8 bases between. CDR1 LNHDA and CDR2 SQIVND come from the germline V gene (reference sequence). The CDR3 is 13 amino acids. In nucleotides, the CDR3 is TGTGCCAGTAGGACAGAGTTGAACACTGAAGCTTTCTTT. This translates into CASRTELNTEAFF.

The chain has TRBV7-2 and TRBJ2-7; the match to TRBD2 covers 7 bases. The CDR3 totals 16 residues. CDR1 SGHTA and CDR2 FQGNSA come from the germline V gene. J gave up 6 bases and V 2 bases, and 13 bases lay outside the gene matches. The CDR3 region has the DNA TGTGCCAGCAGCTTAAACCCCAGCGGGGCCGGGGGCGAGCAGTACTTC. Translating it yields CASSLNPSGAGGEQYF.

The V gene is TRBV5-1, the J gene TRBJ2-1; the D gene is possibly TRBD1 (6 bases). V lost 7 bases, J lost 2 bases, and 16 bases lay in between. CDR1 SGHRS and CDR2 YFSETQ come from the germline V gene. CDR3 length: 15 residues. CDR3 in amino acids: CASSSGALTYNEQFF. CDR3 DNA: TGCGCCAGCTCATCAGGGGCCTTGACCTACAATGAGCAGTTCTTC.

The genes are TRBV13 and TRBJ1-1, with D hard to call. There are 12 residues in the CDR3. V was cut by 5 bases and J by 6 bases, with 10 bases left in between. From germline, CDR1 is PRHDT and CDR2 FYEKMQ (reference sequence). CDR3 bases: TGTGCCAGCAGCCGCCTAGGTTCTGAAGCTTTCTTT. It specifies CASSRLGSEAFF.

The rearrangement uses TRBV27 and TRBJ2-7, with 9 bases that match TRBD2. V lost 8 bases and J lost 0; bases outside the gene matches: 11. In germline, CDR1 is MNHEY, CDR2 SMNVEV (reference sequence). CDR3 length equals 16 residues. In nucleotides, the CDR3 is TGTGCCAGCCGCCTATCGACTAGCGGTAGCTCCTACGAGCAGTACTTC. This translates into CASRLSTSGSSYEQYF.

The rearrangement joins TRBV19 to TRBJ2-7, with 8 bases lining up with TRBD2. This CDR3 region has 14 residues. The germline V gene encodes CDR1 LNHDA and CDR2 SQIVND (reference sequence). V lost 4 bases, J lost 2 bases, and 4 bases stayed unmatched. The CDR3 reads CASSTGGEPYEQYF. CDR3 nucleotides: TGTGCCAGTAGTACCGGGGGGGAACCCTACGAGCAGTACTTC.

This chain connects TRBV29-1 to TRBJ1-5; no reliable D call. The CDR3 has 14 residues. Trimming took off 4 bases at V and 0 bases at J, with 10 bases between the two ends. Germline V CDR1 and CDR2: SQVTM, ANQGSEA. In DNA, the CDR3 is TGCAGCGTTGTAACGGGAACTAGCAATCAGCCCCAGCATTTT. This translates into CSVVTGTSNQPQHF.

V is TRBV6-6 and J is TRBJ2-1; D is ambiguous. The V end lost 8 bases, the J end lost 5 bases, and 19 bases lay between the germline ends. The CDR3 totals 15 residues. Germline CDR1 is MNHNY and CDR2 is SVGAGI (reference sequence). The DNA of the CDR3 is TGTGCCAGCTGCCTTTCTGGCGGCGGAAACAATGAGCAGTTCTTC. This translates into CASCLSGGGNNEQFF.

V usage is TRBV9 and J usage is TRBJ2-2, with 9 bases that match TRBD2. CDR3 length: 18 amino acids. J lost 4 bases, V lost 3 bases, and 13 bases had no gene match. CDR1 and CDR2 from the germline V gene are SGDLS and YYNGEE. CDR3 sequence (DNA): TGTGCCAGCAGCGCCGGGCGATTGGCGGGAGGGGGCACCGGGGAGCTGTTTTTT. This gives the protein CASSAGRLAGGGTGELFF. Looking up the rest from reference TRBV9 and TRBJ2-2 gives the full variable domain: DSGVTQTPKHLITATGQRVTLRCSPRSGDLSVYWYQQSLDQGLQFLIQYYNGEERAKGNILERFSAQQFPDLHSELNLSSLELGDSALYFCASSAGRLAGGGTGELFFGEGSRLTVL.

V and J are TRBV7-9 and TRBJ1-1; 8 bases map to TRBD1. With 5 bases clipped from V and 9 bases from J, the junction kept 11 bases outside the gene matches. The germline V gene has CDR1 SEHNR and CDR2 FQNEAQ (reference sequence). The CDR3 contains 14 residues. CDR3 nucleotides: TGTGCCAGCAGCCCCGGGACAGGCCCTTATCAAGCTTTCTTT. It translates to CASSPGTGPYQAFF.

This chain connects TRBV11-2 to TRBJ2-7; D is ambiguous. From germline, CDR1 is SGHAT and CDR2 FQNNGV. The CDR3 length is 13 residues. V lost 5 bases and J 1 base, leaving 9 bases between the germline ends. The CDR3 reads CASSLSISYEQYF. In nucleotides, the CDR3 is TGTGCCAGCAGCCTGAGCATTTCCTACGAGCAGTACTTC.

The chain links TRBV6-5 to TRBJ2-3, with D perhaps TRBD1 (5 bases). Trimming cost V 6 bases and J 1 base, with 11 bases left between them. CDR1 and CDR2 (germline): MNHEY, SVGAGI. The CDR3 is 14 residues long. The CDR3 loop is CASRQGLGTDTQYF. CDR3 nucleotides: TGTGCCAGCAGGCAGGGTTTGGGCACAGATACGCAGTATTTT.

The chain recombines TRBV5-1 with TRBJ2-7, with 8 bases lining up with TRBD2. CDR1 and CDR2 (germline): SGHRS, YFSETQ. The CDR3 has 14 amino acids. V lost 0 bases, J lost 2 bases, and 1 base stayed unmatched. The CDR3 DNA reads TGCGCCAGCAGCTTGGGAGCGGGAGCCTACGAGCAGTACTTC. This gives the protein CASSLGAGAYEQYF.

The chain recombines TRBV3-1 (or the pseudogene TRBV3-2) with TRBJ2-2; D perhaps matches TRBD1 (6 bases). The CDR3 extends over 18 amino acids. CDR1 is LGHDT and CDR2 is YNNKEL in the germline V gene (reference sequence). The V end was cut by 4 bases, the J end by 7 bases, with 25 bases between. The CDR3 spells CASSPWTEVTRGSGELFF. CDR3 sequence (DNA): TGTGCCAGCAGCCCTTGGACAGAAGTAACGCGAGGGAGCGGGGAGCTGTTTTTT.

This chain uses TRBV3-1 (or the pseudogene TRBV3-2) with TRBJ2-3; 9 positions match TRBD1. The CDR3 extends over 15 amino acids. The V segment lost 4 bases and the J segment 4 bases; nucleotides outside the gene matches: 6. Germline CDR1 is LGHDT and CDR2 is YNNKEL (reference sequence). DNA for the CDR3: TGTGCCAGCAGCCCCCGGGACAGGGTGGCAGATACGCAGTATTTT. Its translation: CASSPRDRVADTQYF.

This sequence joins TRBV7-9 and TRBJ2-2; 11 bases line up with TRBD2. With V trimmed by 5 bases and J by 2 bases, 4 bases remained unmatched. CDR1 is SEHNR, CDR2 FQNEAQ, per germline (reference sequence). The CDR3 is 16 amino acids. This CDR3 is CASSPRLAGNTGELFF. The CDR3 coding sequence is TGTGCCAGCAGCCCTAGACTAGCGGGAAACACCGGGGAGCTGTTTTTT.

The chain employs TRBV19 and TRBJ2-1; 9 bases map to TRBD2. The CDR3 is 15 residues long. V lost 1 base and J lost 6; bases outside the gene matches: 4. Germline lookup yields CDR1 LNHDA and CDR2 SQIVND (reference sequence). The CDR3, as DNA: TGTGCCAGTAGTATAGCGGTAGCGGGAGTCAATGAGCAGTTCTTC. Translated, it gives CASSIAVAGVNEQFF.